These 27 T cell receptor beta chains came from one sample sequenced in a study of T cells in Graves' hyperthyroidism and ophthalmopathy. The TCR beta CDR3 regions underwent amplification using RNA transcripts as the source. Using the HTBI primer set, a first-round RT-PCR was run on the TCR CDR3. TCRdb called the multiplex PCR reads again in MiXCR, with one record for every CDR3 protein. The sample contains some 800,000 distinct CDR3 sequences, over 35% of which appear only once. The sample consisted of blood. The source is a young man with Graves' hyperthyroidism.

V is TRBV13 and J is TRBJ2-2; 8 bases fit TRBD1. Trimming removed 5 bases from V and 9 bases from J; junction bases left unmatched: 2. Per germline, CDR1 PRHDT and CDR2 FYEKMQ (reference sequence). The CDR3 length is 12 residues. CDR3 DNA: TGTGCCAGCAGCGGACAGGGCTGGGAGCTGTTTTTT. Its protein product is CASSGQGWELFF.

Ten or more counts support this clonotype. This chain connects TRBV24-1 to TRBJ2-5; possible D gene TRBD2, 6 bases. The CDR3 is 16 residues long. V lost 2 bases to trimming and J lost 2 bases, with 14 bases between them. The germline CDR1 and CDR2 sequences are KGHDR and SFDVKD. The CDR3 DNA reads TGTGCCACCAGTGATTGGAGACTAGGTCAGCAAGAGACCCAGTACTTC. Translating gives CATSDWRLGQQETQYF.

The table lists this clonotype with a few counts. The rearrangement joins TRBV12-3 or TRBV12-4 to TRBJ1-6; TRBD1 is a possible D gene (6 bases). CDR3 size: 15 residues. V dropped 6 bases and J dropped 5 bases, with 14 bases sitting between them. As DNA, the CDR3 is TGTGCCAGCAGCGGGGTGGCAGGGGATAATTCACCCCTCCACTTT. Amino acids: CASSGVAGDNSPLHF.

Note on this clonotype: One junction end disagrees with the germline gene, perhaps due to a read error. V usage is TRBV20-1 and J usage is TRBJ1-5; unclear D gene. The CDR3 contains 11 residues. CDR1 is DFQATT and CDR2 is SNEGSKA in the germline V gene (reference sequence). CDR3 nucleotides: TGCAGTGCTAGCCAAAGTGGGCCCCACCATTTT. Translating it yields CSASQSGPHHF.

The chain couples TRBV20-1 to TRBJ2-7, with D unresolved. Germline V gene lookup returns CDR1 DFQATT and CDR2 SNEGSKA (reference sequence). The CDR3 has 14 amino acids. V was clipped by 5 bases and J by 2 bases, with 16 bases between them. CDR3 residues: CSASRSASAYEQYF. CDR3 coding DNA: TGCAGTGCTTCCCGGAGCGCCAGCGCCTACGAGCAGTACTTC.

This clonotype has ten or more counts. The CDR3 protein is CASNPDGVRQPQHF. For the CDR3, the DNA is TGTGCCAGTAACCCGGATGGGGTCAGACAGCCCCAGCATTTT. The V call is TRBV19, the J call TRBJ1-5, with no clear D. Germline CDR1 is LNHDA and CDR2 is SQIVND (reference sequence). With 7 bases removed from V and 7 bases from J, the gap between germline ends came to 17 bases. The CDR3 is made up of 14 amino acids.

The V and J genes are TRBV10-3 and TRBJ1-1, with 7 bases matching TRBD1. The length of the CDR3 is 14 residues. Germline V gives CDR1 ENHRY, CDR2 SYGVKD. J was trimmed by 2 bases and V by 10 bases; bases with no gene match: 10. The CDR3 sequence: CASTQTGSNTEAFF. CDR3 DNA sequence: TGTGCCAGCACCCAGACAGGGTCCAACACTGAAGCTTTCTTT.

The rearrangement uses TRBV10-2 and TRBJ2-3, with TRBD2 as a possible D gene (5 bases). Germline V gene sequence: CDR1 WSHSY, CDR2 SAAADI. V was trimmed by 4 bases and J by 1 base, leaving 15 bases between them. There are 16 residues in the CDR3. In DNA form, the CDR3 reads TGCGCCAGCAGTGGGAGCGTCGAGGGTGGCACAGATACGCAGTATTTT. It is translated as CASSGSVEGGTDTQYF.

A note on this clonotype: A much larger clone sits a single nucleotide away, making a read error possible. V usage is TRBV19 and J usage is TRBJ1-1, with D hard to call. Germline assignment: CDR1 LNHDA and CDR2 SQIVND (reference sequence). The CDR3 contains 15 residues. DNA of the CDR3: TGTGTCAGTAGTATCCAGAGGCAGCCGAACACTGAAGCTTTCTTT. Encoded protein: CVSSIQRQPNTEAFF.

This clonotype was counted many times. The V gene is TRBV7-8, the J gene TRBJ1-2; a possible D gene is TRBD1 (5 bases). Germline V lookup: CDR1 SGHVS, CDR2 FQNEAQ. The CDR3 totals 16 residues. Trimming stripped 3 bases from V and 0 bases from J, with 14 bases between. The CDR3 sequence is CASSLVQASPNYGYTF. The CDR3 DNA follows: TGTGCCAGCAGCTTGGTACAGGCAAGCCCTAACTATGGCTACACCTTC.

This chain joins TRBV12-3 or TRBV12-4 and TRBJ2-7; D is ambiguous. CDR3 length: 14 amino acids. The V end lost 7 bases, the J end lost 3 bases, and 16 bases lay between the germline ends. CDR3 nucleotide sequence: TGTGCCAGCACCCCAGGTCTACTTTACTACGAGCAGTACTTC. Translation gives CASTPGLLYYEQYF.

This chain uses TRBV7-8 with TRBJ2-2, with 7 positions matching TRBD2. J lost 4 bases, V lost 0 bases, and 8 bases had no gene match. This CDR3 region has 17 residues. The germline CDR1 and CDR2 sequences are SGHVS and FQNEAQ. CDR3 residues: CASSLAGTGGPTGELFF. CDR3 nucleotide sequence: TGTGCCAGCAGCTTAGCGGGGACGGGAGGTCCCACCGGGGAGCTGTTTTTT.

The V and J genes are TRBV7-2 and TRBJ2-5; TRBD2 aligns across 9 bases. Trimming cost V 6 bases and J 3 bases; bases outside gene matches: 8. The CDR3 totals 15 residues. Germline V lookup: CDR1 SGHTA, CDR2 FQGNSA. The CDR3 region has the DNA TGTGCCAGCAGGGGTTTGGCTAGCGGGGAAGAGACCCAGTACTTC. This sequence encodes CASRGLASGEETQYF. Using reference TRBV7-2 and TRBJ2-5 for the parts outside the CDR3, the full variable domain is GAGVSQSPSNKVTEKGKDVELRCDPISGHTALYWYRQSLGQGLEFLIYFQGNSAPDKSGLPSDRFSAERTGGSVSTLTIQRTQQEDSAVYLCASRGLASGEETQYFGPGTRLLVL.

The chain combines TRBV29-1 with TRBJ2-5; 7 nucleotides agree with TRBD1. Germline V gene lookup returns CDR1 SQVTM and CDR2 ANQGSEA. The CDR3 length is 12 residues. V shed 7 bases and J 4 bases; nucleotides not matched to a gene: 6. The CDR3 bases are TGCAGCGCCTACAGGGGCGGAGAGACCCAGTACTTC. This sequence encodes CSAYRGGETQYF.

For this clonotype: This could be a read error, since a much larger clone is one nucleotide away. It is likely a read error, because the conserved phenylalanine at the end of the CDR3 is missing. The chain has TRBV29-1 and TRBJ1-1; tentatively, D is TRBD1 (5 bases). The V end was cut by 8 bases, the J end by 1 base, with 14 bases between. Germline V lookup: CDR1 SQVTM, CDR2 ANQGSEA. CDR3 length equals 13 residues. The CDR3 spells CSSRGTANTEAFL. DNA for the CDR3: TGCAGCTCCCGGGGGACGGCGAACACTGAAGCTTTCCTT.

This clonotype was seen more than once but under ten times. CDR3 DNA: TGTGCCAGTCATGGGGCAGCCTATTCACCCCTCCACTTT. As protein: CASHGAAYSPLHF. The genes are TRBV6-5 and TRBJ1-6; D is perhaps TRBD1 (5 bases). Trimming removed 9 bases from V and 8 bases from J, with 14 bases in between. Germline V gene sequence: CDR1 MNHEY, CDR2 SVGAGI. The CDR3 is made up of 13 amino acids.

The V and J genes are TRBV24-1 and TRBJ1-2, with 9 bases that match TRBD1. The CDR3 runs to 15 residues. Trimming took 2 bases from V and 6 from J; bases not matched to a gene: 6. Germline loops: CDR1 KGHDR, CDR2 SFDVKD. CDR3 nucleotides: TGTGCCACCAGTGATTCGCGGACAGGGGCAAATGGCTACACCTTC. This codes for CATSDSRTGANGYTF.

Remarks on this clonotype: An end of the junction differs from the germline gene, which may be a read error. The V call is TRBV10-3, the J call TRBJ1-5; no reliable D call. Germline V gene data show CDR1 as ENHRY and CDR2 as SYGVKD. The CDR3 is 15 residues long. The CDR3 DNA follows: TGTGCCAGCAGTTTTTCGTTGACCGGCAATCAGCCCCAGCATTTT. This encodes CASSFSLTGNQPQHF.

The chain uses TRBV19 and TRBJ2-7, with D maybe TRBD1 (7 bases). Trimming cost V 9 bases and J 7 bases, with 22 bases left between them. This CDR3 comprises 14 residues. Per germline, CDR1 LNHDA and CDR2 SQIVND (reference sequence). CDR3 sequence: CASSPGAGGFEQYF. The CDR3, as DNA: TGTGCCAGCTCTCCCGGAGCAGGGGGGTTTGAGCAGTACTTC.

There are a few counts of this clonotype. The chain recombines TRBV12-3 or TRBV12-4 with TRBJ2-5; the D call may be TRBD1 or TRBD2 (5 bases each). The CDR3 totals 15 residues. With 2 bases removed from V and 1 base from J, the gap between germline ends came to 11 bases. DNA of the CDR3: TGTGCCAGCAGTTTAACCGGGGCCCCCCAAGAGACCCAGTACTTC. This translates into CASSLTGAPQETQYF.

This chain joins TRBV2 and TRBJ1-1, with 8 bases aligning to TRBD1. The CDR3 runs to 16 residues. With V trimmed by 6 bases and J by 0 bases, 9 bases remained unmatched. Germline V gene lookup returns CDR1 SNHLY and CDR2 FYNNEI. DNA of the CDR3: TGTGCCAGCAGAGGAGGACAGGGTTTGATGAACACTGAAGCTTTCTTT. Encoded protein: CASRGGQGLMNTEAFF.

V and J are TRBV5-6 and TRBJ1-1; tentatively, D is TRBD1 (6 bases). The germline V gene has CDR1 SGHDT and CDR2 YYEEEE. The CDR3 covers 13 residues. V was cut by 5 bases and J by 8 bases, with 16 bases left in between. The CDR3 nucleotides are TGTGCCAGCAGGCACACAGGGTTAAGGGAAGCTTTCTTT. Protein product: CASRHTGLREAFF.

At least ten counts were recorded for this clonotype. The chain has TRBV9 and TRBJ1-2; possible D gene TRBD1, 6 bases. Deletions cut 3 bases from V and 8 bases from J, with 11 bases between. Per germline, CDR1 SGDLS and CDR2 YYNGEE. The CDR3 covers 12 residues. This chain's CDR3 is CASSGYRDGYTF. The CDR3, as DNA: TGTGCCAGCAGCGGTTACAGGGACGGCTACACCTTC.

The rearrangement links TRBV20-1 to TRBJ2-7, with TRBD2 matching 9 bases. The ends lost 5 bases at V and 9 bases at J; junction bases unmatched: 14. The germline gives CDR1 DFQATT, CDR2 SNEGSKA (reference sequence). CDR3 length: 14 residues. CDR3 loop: CSAPAGGLINGQYF. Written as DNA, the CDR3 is TGCAGTGCTCCCGCGGGAGGGCTCATCAACGGGCAGTACTTC.

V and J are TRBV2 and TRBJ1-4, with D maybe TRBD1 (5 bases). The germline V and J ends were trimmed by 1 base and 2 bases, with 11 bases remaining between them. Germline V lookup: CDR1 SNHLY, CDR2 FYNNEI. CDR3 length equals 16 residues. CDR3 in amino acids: CASSEEWGSTNEKLFF. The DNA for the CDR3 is TGTGCCAGCAGTGAAGAATGGGGGTCCACTAATGAAAAACTGTTTTTT.

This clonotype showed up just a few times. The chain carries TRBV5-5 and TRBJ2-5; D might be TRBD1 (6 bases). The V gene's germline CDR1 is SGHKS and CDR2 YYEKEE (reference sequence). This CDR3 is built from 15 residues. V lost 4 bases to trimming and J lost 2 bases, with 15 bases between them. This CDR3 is CASSRTPGAQETQYF. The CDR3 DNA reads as TGTGCCAGCAGCCGAACCCCAGGGGCACAAGAGACCCAGTACTTC.

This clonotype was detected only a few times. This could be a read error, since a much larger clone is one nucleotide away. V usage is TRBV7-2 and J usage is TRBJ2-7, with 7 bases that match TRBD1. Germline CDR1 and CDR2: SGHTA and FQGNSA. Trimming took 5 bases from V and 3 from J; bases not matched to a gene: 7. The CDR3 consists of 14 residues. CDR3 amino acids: CASSVGDSRYEQYF. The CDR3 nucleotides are TGTGCCAGCAGCGTAGGGGACAGTCGCTACGAGCAGTACTTC.